The source of this TCR beta chain is a study of beta chain features in type 1 diabetes. This clone has only a few counts. Its antigen is unidentified. Regarding the study as a whole: The VDJ junctions of type 1 diabetes patients carried fewer insertions and more deletions. Shorter templates may be favored by PCR, equally so in patients and controls. Using cDNA template may skew counts toward highly expressing activated cells.

This CDR3 has 12 residues. V was cut by 10 bases and J by 5 bases, with 15 bases left in between. Germline V lookup: CDR1 ENHRY, CDR2 SYGVKD. A sort by CD45RO/CCR7/CD25/CD127/CD95/CD27 yielded CD4+ naive, central memory, regulatory and stem cell-like memory cells. Every isolated RNA sample was fully reverse transcribed, so sequencing captured expressed TCRB transcripts. Using immunoSEQ multiplex PCR, the repertoire was profiled, and TCRdb retains in-frame clones only, with some absent. The repertoire has 850,000 to 900,000 clones, roughly a sixth of them found once; the top ten carry about 0.02%. The gene calls are TRBV10-3 and TRBJ2-7; maybe TRBD1 (5 bases). The TCR sequence derives from a woman between 18 and 29 years old in good health. Sequenced sample: naive CD4+ T cells from blood. CDR3 sequence reads: CATSAGYHEQYF. DNA of the CDR3: TGTGCCACCAGCGCAGGGTACCACGAGCAGTACTTC.